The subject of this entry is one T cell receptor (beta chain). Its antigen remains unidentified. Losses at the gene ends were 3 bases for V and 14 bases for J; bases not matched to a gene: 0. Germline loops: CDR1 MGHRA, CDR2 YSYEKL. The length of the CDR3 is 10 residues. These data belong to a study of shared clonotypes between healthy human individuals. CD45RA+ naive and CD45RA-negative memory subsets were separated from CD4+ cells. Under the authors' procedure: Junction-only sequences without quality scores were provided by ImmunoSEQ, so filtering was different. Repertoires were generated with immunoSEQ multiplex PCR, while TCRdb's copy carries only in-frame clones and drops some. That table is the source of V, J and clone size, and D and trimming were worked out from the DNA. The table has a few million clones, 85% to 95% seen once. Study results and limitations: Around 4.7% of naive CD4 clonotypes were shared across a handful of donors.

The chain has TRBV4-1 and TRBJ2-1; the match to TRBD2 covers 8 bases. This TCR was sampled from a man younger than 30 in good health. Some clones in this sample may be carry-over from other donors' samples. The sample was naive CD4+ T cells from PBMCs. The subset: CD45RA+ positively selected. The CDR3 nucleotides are TGCGCCAGCAGCCAGCGGGGGGAGTTCTTC. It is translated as CASSQRGEFF.